This entry concerns a single TCR beta chain. These data are taken from a study of OX40 agonist ivuxolimab in advanced cancers. CDR1 and CDR2 from the germline V gene are SGHRS and YFSETQ. This CDR3 is built from 14 residues. Trimming pared 5 bases from V and 6 bases from J, leaving 16 bases between. Here immunoSEQ multiplex PCR was the method, and the copy in TCRdb shows in-frame clones only, minus some. This sample carries 90,000 or so clones, approximately 90% of them seen once, and the ten largest clones take 0.9% to 1.2%. This specimen consisted of CD4+ or CD8+ T cells sorted from blood, obtained in a trial of the OX40 agonist ivuxolimab. The TCR sequence derives from an adult with an advanced solid tumor such as melanoma, head and neck, liver or kidney cancer. J is TRBJ2-3 and V is TRBV5-1; D is possibly TRBD1 (6 bases). DNA for the CDR3: TGCGCCAGCAGACCTTCGTCAGGGGTTGATACGCAGTATTTT. It specifies CASRPSSGVDTQYF. The full variable domain, with the rest looked up from reference TRBV5-1 and TRBJ2-3, is KAGVTQTPRYLIKTRGQQVTLSCSPISGHRSVSWYQQTPGQGLQFLFEYFSETQRNKGNFPGRFSGRQFSNSRSEMNVSTLELGDSALYLCASRPSSGVDTQYFGPGTRLTVL.